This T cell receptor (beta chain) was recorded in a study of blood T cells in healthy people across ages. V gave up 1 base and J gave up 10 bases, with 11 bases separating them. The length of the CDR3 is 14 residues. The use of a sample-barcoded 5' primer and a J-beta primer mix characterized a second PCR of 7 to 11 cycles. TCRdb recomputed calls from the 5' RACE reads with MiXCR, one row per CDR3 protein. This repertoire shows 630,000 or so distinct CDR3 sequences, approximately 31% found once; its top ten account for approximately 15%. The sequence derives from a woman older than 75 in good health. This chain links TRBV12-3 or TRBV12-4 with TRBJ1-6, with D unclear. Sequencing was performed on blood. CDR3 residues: CASSLGEISSPLHF. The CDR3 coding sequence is TGTGCCAGCAGTTTAGGAGAGATAAGCTCACCCCTCCACTTT.